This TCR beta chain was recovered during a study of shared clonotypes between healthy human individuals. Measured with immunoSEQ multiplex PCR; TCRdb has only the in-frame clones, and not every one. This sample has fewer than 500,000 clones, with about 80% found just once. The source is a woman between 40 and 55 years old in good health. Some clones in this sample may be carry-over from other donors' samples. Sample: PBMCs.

This CDR3 reads CASSQDYSGSPYEQYF. CDR3 in DNA: TGTGCCAGCAGCCAAGATTATAGCGGGAGTCCCTACGAGCAGTACTTC. The chain couples TRBV4-2 to TRBJ2-7, with 9 bases identical to TRBD2. Per the germline V gene, CDR1 is LGHNA and CDR2 is YNFKEQ. The CDR3 covers 16 residues. V gave up 0 bases and J gave up 2 bases; unmatched junction bases: 5.